This T cell receptor (beta chain) was observed in a study of T cells expressing NK-cell markers (TCRdb year 2020). A note on the overall study: In sorted CD3+CD56+NKG2C+, CD3+CD56+NKG2C- and CD3+CD56-NKG2C+ T-cell subsets from eight donors, TCR beta-chain repertoires were profiled. Seven of the eight sequenced donors were HCMV-seropositive and one was HCMV-seronegative. The study sequenced eight donors, all healthy volunteers chosen at random: three men and five women. Illumina HiSeq 2000/2500, MiSeq or NextSeq was used to sequence libraries as 2 x 150 bp reads. Study-wide conclusions, independent of this receptor: Whether the expanded NKG2C-expressing T cell clones were specific for HCMV antigens was left unclear. Those dominant clonotypes were again the most abundant among CD3+CD56-NKG2C+ cells in a few donors, at roughly 25-65%. For five or six donors, the dominant CD3+CD56+NKG2C+ clonotypes were among the top 10 CD8+ clonotypes and accounted for about 1.0-7.5% of CD8+ T cells.

To determine HCMV serostatus, a commercial ELISA kit was used to detect HCMV-specific IgG in serum. Peripheral blood mononuclear cells were isolated from blood by Ficoll density gradient centrifugation. Sequencer: Illumina HiSeq 2000. TCR beta cDNA libraries were prepared using 5'RACE template switching, which introduced a universal primer site and unique molecular identifiers. cDNA synthesis was primed from the TCR beta constant segment and was followed by two successive PCR amplification steps. The original pipeline was this. MIGEC was used to demultiplex reads and group the reads by UMI, and MiTCR was used to assemble and quantify clonotypes. To remove erroneous sequences, TCR cDNA sequences were retained only when supported by two or more reads. The tcR package was used for downstream repertoire analysis, and clonotypes were matched across fractions by CDR3 nucleotide sequence plus V segment. VDJmatch was used to annotate antigen specificity against VDJdb, with one amino acid substitution in CDR3 permitted. The reads went through TCRdb reprocessing, and each CDR3 protein sequence gets one entry with no DNA. In this record, the V and J calls reflect TCRdb's handling and not the investigators' own analysis. The sample has around 380,000 distinct CDR3 sequences on record. The biggest ten clones account for about 10% of the sample.

For this clonotype: Its antigen remains undetermined.

Measured from the cysteine to the phenylalanine, the CDR3 is 16 residues long. No DNA was logged. In the germline V gene, CDR1 corresponds to KGHDR and CDR2 to SFDVKD. The clonotype originates from a woman aged 50 to 65 in good health. Donor details come from another sample of the same person, matched by shared clones. The chain is made from TRBV24-1 and TRBJ2-1; TCRdb's assignment of TRBD1 cannot be checked, as there is no DNA. The sequenced sample was blood T cells: a sorted CD56 or NKG2C T cell subset, CD4+ or CD8+ T cells, or bulk PBMC T cells (not recorded which). The CDR3 here reads CATSDRTGGKVNEQFF.